This TCR beta chain was profiled in a study of beta chain features in type 1 diabetes. At the level of the study: Patients did not differ from healthy donors in age, gender or cell yield.

General study points: Moderate yet significant TCRB CDR3 shortening was seen in Type 1 diabetes patients in all four CD4+ subsets.

Expressed TCRB transcripts got sequenced, as all isolated RNA was reverse transcribed. Measured with immunoSEQ multiplex PCR; TCRdb has only the in-frame clones, and not every one. The table records more than 200,000 clones, approximately 16% of them present only once. CDR3 size: 10 residues. Per the germline V gene, CDR1 is DFQATT and CDR2 is SNEGSKA (reference sequence). V was clipped by 4 bases and J by 6 bases, with 7 bases between them. In its sample, this clone was seen a few times. The antigen remains unidentified. CD4+ cells of the naive, central memory, regulatory and stem cell-like memory types were sorted via CD45RO/CCR7/CD25/CD127/CD95/CD27.

The sequencing sample was made of naive CD4+ T cells from blood. This chain joins TRBV20-1 and TRBJ2-7; D is ambiguous. The TCR was taken from a man aged 25 to 40 with type 1 diabetes. CDR3 protein: CSAKSSEQYF. CDR3 in DNA: TGCAGTGCTAAAAGCAGCGAGCAGTACTTC.